This TCR beta chain was sequenced in a study of T cells expressing NK-cell markers (dated by TCRdb to the early 2020s). The study in broad terms: TCR beta-chain repertoires were profiled in sorted CD3+CD56+NKG2C+, CD3+CD56+NKG2C- and CD3+CD56-NKG2C+ T-cell subsets from roughly eight donors. Among the eight sequenced donors, seven were HCMV-seropositive and one was HCMV-seronegative. The eight sequenced donors were randomly selected healthy volunteers, three men and five women. The libraries were sequenced on Illumina HiSeq 2000/2500, MiSeq or NextSeq, producing 2 x 150 bp reads. What the study reported, not specific to this receptor: In six donors, the dominant CD3+CD56+NKG2C+ clonotypes were among the top 10 CD8+ clonotypes and accounted for about 1.0-7.5% of CD8+ T cells. Those dominant clonotypes were again the most abundant among CD3+CD56-NKG2C+ cells in a handful of donors, at about 28.3-60.1%. Whether the expanded NKG2C-expressing T cell clones were specific for HCMV antigens remained unclear.

To determine HCMV serostatus, a commercial ELISA kit was used to detect HCMV-specific IgG in serum. Peripheral blood mononuclear cells were isolated from blood by Ficoll density gradient centrifugation. Sequenced using an Illumina HiSeq 2000. The TCR beta cDNA libraries were made using 5'RACE template switching, a step that added both a universal primer site and unique molecular identifiers. Priming for cDNA synthesis came from the TCR beta constant segment, and two successive PCR amplification steps followed. The paper's data handling went like this. MIGEC was used to demultiplex reads and group the reads by UMI, and MiTCR was used to assemble and quantify clonotypes. To remove erroneous sequences, TCR cDNA sequences were retained only when supported by two or more reads. Downstream repertoire analysis used the tcR package, and clonotypes were matched across fractions by CDR3 nucleotide sequence plus V segment. VDJmatch was used to annotate antigen specificity against VDJdb, with one amino acid substitution in CDR3 permitted. Each entry corresponds to one CDR3 protein sequence from reads that TCRdb reprocessed, and DNA is not given. The V and J calls were determined by TCRdb, not by the authors. This sample's table has entries for 440,000 or so distinct CDR3 sequences. The ten biggest clones cover 7.3% of the sample.

The CDR3 runs 17 residues from the cysteine to the phenylalanine. Only the protein is on record. The CDR1 and CDR2 encoded by the germline V gene are SGHTA and FQGNSA. Concerning this clonotype itself: Its antigen has not been determined.

The sample consisted of blood T cells: a sorted CD56 or NKG2C T cell subset, CD4+ or CD8+ T cells, or bulk PBMC T cells (not recorded which). The rearrangement combines TRBV7-2 with TRBJ2-7; TCRdb lists TRBD1, though no DNA is available to test this call. The TCR originated in a woman aged 18 to 75 in good health. The CDR3 is CASSLALGQGTAYEQYF.